Shown below are 18 T cell receptor beta chains from a single sample sequenced in a study of neurological immune-mediated disorders. TCRdb re-derived calls from the 5' RACE reads in MiXCR, one entry per CDR3 protein. The sample lists 85,000 to 90,000 distinct CDR3 sequences, roughly 3.5% occurring once. Sequencing used PBMCs. The receptors were sampled from a woman in her forties or fifties with multiple sclerosis.

Of note for this clonotype: A read error may be the cause here, since a much bigger clone is one base away. The V gene is TRBV5-1, the J gene TRBJ2-2, with D unresolved. There are 13 residues in the CDR3. Between the trimmed V and J ends, which lost 1 base and 11 bases, there was a span of 12 bases. CDR1 is SGHRS, CDR2 YFSETQ, per germline. CDR3 in amino acids: CASSLIHAPELFF. The CDR3 DNA reads as TGCGCCAGCAGCTTGATCCACGCACCCGAGCTGTTTTTT.

The V gene is TRBV7-2, the J gene TRBJ2-7, with TRBD2 identical over 8 bases. Trimming cost V 5 bases and J 4 bases; bases outside gene matches: 10. The germline V gene encodes CDR1 SGHTA and CDR2 FQGNSA. The CDR3 has 15 amino acids. CDR3 bases: TGTGCCAGCAGCCACACCGTAATAGCGGGGTACGAGCAGTACTTC. As protein: CASSHTVIAGYEQYF. Variable domain in full (rest from reference TRBV7-2 and TRBJ2-7): GAGVSQSPSNKVTEKGKDVELRCDPISGHTALYWYRQSLGQGLEFLIYFQGNSAPDKSGLPSDRFSAERTGGSVSTLTIQRTQQEDSAVYLCASSHTVIAGYEQYFGPGTRLTVT.

This clonotype was detected ten times or more. The V call is TRBV20-1, the J call TRBJ2-7; 14 positions agree with TRBD2. V lost 3 bases to trimming and J lost 3 bases; unmatched junction nucleotides: 10. This CDR3 comprises 17 residues. Germline lookup yields CDR1 DFQATT and CDR2 SNEGSKA (reference sequence). The CDR3 region has the DNA TGCAGTGCTAGCGGTGCCGGACTAGCGGGGGGCGGCTACGAGCAGTACTTC. Its protein is CSASGAGLAGGGYEQYF.

This clonotype was detected a few times. A much larger clone lies one base from this, so it may be a read error. This rearrangement joins TRBV7-2 to TRBJ2-5; D gene unclear. Germline CDR1 and CDR2: SGHTA and FQGNSA. V was trimmed by 5 bases and J by 5 bases, leaving 12 bases between them. CDR3 size: 13 residues. The CDR3 loop is CASSSRHPETQYF. In DNA, the CDR3 is TGTGCCAGCAGCAGTAGACACCCTGAGACCCAGTACTTC.

This clonotype was found many times. The J gene is TRBJ1-1, the V gene TRBV5-6; no reliable D call. Germline-derived CDR1 and CDR2 are SGHDT and YYEEEE. The CDR3 length is 14 residues. V lost 2 bases and J 1 base, leaving 9 bases between the germline ends. CDR3: CASSFEGGNTEAFF. The DNA of the CDR3 is TGTGCCAGCAGCTTTGAGGGCGGGAACACTGAAGCTTTCTTT.

This clonotype was recorded many times. This chain links TRBV20-1 with TRBJ1-2, with no clear D. The V end lost 3 bases, the J end lost 5 bases, and 7 bases lay between the germline ends. The germline V gene has CDR1 DFQATT and CDR2 SNEGSKA (reference sequence). This CDR3 has 11 amino acids. The CDR3 reads CSARAGYGYTF. CDR3 bases: TGCAGTGCTAGGGCCGGGTATGGCTACACCTTC.

This clonotype was found many times. This chain links TRBV12-3 or TRBV12-4 with TRBJ2-3; D remains unclear. The V gene lost 5 bases and the J gene lost 5 bases, with 11 bases spanning the gap. This CDR3 region has 13 residues. The chain's CDR3 is CASSGPRKDTQYF. DNA of the CDR3: TGTGCCAGCAGTGGACCCCGAAAAGATACGCAGTATTTT.

This clonotype was detected only once. The chain is built from TRBV5-1 and TRBJ2-1; 7 positions agree with TRBD1. CDR1 SGHRS and CDR2 YFSETQ come from the germline V gene. This CDR3 has 14 residues. V shed 1 base, J shed 4 bases, and the junction held 2 bases outside the gene matches. CDR3 in DNA: TGCGCCAGCAGCTTGCAGGGGGAGTACAATGAGCAGTTCTTC. It specifies CASSLQGEYNEQFF.

This clonotype was counted many times. J is TRBJ1-5 and V is TRBV10-3, with 8 bases identical to TRBD1. Germline V gene lookup returns CDR1 ENHRY and CDR2 SYGVKD. J was trimmed by 7 bases and V by 8 bases; bases with no gene match: 7. The CDR3 spans 13 residues. CDR3 in amino acids: CAIAGQGGQPQHF. The CDR3 DNA follows: TGTGCCATCGCAGGACAGGGCGGACAGCCCCAGCATTTT.

In this sample, this clonotype turned up many times. The genes are TRBV5-1 and TRBJ2-7, with D unclear. Germline CDR1 SGHRS, CDR2 YFSETQ. V was cut by 4 bases and J by 0 bases, with 11 bases left in between. The CDR3 covers 14 residues. The CDR3 loop reads CASSRDTDSYEQYF. CDR3 coding DNA: TGCGCCAGCAGCCGTGACACGGACTCCTACGAGCAGTACTTC.

In its sample, this clonotype was seen many times. The genes are TRBV5-1 and TRBJ2-3, with 11 bases lining up with TRBD2. V lost 3 bases to trimming and J lost 3 bases; unmatched junction nucleotides: 3. There are 15 residues in the CDR3. CDR1 is SGHRS, CDR2 YFSETQ, per germline. The CDR3 reads CASSSTSGGTDTQYF. CDR3 nucleotide sequence: TGCGCCAGCAGCTCTACTAGCGGGGGTACAGATACGCAGTATTTT.

This clonotype has ten or more counts. The V gene is TRBV20-1, the J gene TRBJ2-6; possibly TRBD1 for D (5 bases). With 5 bases removed from V and 2 bases from J, the gap between germline ends came to 19 bases. The CDR3 is 17 residues long. Germline CDR1 and CDR2: DFQATT and SNEGSKA (reference sequence). CDR3 in amino acids: CSALEGAGKTGANVLTF. The CDR3 region has the DNA TGCAGTGCTTTAGAAGGGGCAGGGAAGACTGGGGCCAACGTCCTGACTTTC.

This clonotype was recorded many times. V is TRBV12-3 or TRBV12-4 and J is TRBJ2-3; 10 nucleotides agree with TRBD2. The V gene end was trimmed by 6 bases and the J gene end by 0 bases; junction bases not matched to a gene: 15. This CDR3 has 19 residues. The CDR3 nucleotides read TGTGCCAGCAGGGCTGGGGTCGGACTAGCGGATCCTAGCACAGATACGCAGTATTTT. Encoded protein: CASRAGVGLADPSTDTQYF.

This clonotype was found many times. The rearrangement uses TRBV7-2 and TRBJ2-1; D possibly corresponds to TRBD1 (5 bases). The CDR3 is 15 amino acids. Trimming cost V 7 bases and J 8 bases, with 21 bases left between them. Germline assignment: CDR1 SGHTA and CDR2 FQGNSA. CDR3 sequence (DNA): TGTGCCAGCAACCCCACCAGGGAACTTATCGATGAGCAGTTCTTC. It codes for CASNPTRELIDEQFF.

In its sample, this clonotype was seen many times. J is TRBJ1-6 and V is TRBV20-1; D is unclear. There are 14 residues in the CDR3. The V end was cut by 3 bases, the J end by 2 bases, with 8 bases between. From germline, CDR1 is DFQATT and CDR2 SNEGSKA (reference sequence). The CDR3 protein is CSARQSAYNSPLHF. The CDR3 bases are TGCAGTGCTAGGCAGTCAGCCTATAATTCACCCCTCCACTTT.

This clonotype was detected many times. The chain employs TRBV9 and TRBJ1-1; D perhaps matches TRBD1 (5 bases). Deletions cut 0 bases from V and 0 bases from J, with 6 bases between. Germline CDR1 and CDR2: SGDLS and YYNGEE. The CDR3 length is 14 residues. The CDR3 bases are TGTGCCAGCAGCGTAGGGACACTGAACACTGAAGCTTTCTTT. Translation: CASSVGTLNTEAFF.

This clonotype has a count of ten or more. The chain employs TRBV5-1 and TRBJ2-1; D not certain. V lost 0 bases and J 6 bases, leaving 10 bases between the germline ends. The CDR3 sequence is 14 residues long. Germline loops: CDR1 SGHRS, CDR2 YFSETQ. This CDR3 is CASSLDGRLNEQFF. The DNA of the CDR3 is TGCGCCAGCAGCTTGGACGGTAGACTCAATGAGCAGTTCTTC.

This clonotype showed up many times. V and J are TRBV11-2 and TRBJ2-7, with D unclear. V was shortened by 0 bases and J by 4 bases, with 7 bases between the two germline ends. The CDR3 is 13 amino acids. Germline values: CDR1 SGHAT, CDR2 FQNNGV. The CDR3, as DNA: TGTGCCAGCAGCTTAGATGGTAGTTACGAGCAGTACTTC. Protein: CASSLDGSYEQYF.